This T cell receptor (beta chain) was obtained from a study of T cell changes during pregnancy in multiple sclerosis. Assay used: immunoSEQ multiplex PCR; TCRdb lists only in-frame clones, some missing. The sample holds 93,000 or so clones, 85% to 95% seen once. This clone has a handful of counts. The germline V gene has CDR1 KGHSH and CDR2 LQKENI. The CDR3 runs 15 residues. The ends lost 6 bases at V and 1 base at J; junction bases unmatched: 6. The chain couples TRBV18 to TRBJ1-5; 7 bases match TRBD1. The clonotype was recovered from a female donor with multiple sclerosis, enrolled in a pregnancy study. This specimen was peripheral blood, taken after pregnancy. DNA of the CDR3: TGTGCCAGCTCCCCCACAGGGGTCAGCAATCAGCCCCAGCATTTT. This translates into CASSPTGVSNQPQHF.